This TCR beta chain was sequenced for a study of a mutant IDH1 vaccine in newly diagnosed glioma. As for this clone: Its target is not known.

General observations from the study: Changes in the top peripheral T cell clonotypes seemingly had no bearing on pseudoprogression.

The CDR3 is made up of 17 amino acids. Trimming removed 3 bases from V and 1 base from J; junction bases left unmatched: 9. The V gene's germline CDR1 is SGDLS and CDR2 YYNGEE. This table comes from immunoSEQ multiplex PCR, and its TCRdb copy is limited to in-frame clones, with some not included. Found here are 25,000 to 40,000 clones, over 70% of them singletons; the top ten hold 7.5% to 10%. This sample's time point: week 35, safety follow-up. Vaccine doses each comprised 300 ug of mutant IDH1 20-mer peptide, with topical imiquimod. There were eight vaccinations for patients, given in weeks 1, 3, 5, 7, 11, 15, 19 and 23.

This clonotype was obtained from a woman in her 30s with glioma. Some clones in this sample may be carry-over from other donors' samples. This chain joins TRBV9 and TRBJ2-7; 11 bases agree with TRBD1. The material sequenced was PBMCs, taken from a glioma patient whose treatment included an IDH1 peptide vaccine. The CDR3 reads CASSAQSGQGASYEQYF. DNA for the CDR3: TGTGCCAGCAGCGCCCAATCCGGACAGGGGGCATCCTACGAGCAGTACTTC.